The TCR beta chain described here comes from a study of breast tumors, draining lymph nodes, adjacent tissues (dated by TCRdb to 2016 to 2018). The study in broad terms: TCR beta repertoires were compared across tumor, adjacent nontumor tissue and axillary lymph nodes obtained from breast cancer patients. The study aimed to assess the relationships and possible T-cell exchange between tumor, surrounding tissue and draining lymph node repertoires in human breast cancer.

The instrument was an Illumina HiSeq 2000. Multiplex PCR amplification was used to generate the TCR beta chain libraries. High-throughput sequencing was used to analyze the amplified TCR beta chain products. Through fastp at Q25 and MiXCR, TCRdb rebuilt clones from the public reads, retaining in-frame beta chains. All rows with the same CDR3 protein become a single entry with the most common DNA and genes. Here the sample has about 180,000 distinct CDR3 sequences; 30% to 40% occur a single time. Of the sample, over 3.5% falls within the top ten clones. A remark on this clonotype: The antigen it binds to is not known. No much larger clone is present one base from it, and per-base qualities are unavailable.

The lymph node samples were taken from the axillary draining lymph nodes of breast cancer patients. Study-wide conclusions, independent of this receptor: In luminal-like breast cancer, tumor and nontumor tissue repertoires resembled each other significantly more than in basal-like breast cancer. Rather than being directly demonstrated, the conclusion that tumor T cells originate in lymph nodes was presented as consistent with a hypothesis. Tumors showed preferential V and J gene usage, and their T-cell repertoire diversity fell below that of lymph nodes yet above that of nontumor tissue. The data were considered consistent with the idea that most tumor T cells come from the lymph node and then expand in tumor tissue.

Including cysteine and phenylalanine, the CDR3 has 8 amino acids. The sequence is cut down to CDR3 DNA, 24 bases in frame from base 1. V loses 8 bases of germline sequence and J loses 8 bases, and the interval between the two ends is 0 bases. Taken from the germline V gene, the CDR1 and CDR2 loops are MRHNA and SNTAGT. This clonotype originated in a female donor with breast cancer. Some clones in this sample may be carry-over from other donors' samples. The sample was axillary lymph node tissue. The rearranged chain carries TRBV6-4 and TRBJ2-2, with the D gene not confidently named. The base sequence is TGTGCCAGCGGGGAGCTGTTTTTT. Its protein reads: CASGELFF.